Sequencing of this T cell receptor beta chain was carried out in a study of PD-L1 blockade in urothelial cancer (dated by TCRdb to about 2017). As for the study more broadly: Every patient began therapy in about 2014 and was given atezolizumab 1,200 mg intravenously every 3 weeks. About 90% of the roughly 29 patients were identified as males with urothelial cancer of bladder origin, and a prior smoking history was reported by 18 of 29 patients. An ECOG performance status of 0 or 1 was recorded for the patients, and 0 to 3 prior chemotherapy regimens had been received by the patients. Blood samples were analyzed at 3 weeks after treatment start (second dose) and at 6 weeks after treatment start. Blood samples gave median yields of approximately 130,000 T cells and some 84,000 unique TCRs, along with a median clonality of 0.080. An exploratory multi-omic analysis was conducted of the somatic, immune and clinical correlates of response to PD-L1 blockade with atezolizumab in urothelial cancer. Pretreatment tumor samples, along with matched peripheral blood serially collected before and after atezolizumab treatment, were subjected to TCR sequencing. Durable clinical benefit meant progression-free survival longer than 6 months, and TCR features were also tested against progression-free and overall survival. In the same patients who had TCR sequencing, pretreatment tumors also underwent whole exome sequencing and RNA sequencing. Roughly 10 patients reached durable clinical benefit, while some 20 patients did not. Pretreatment blood TCR-seq was available for around 29 patients, at least one posttreatment blood collection was obtained for about 25 patients, and tumor TCR-seq was available for about 25 patients. What the study reported, not specific to this receptor: Patients with durable benefit showed greater expansion of tumor-associated TCR clones in peripheral blood 3 weeks after starting treatment (n ≈ 20, p = 0.022). A pretreatment peripheral blood TCR clonality below the median was linked to improved progression-free and overall survival. Because of the small sample size (n of about 30) and the many exploratory analyses performed, the results are intended to be regarded as hypothesis-generating.

From the germline V gene (reference sequence), CDR1 is MNHEY and CDR2 is SMNVEV. Reading from cysteine to phenylalanine, the CDR3 counts 15 amino acids. This entry keeps only the CDR3 DNA: 45 bases, framed from base 1. V drops 0 bases and J drops 5 bases, leaving 11 bases in between. To estimate absolute template abundance from read counts, synthetic TCR analog templates were spiked into each PCR. The immunoSEQ assay was used to amplify TCRbeta CDR3 regions from genomic DNA with bias-controlled V and J gene primers. Sequencing of rearranged TCRbeta segments was performed at approximately 20X coverage. Under the source paper's analysis protocol: Sequencing errors were corrected by clustering and CDR3s were annotated against IMGT to assign V, D and J genes. Downstream analyses used only productive TCRbeta rearrangements, leaving out any out-of-frame or stop-codon sequences. Clonality was calculated as one minus the Shannon entropy normalized by the log of the number of unique productive sequences. Clones differing between time points or between blood and tumor were identified using Fisher's exact test with Benjamini-Hochberg correction, with an adjusted p below 0.01 applied as the threshold. TCRdb holds this immuneACCESS table with in-frame rearrangements only. Some clones are missing; in checked studies, unresolved V genes explain under half, and the rest has no known cause. The DNA gave D and trimming, while V, J and clone size come from that table. This sample lists 40,000 or so clones; approximately 80% were detected once. Of the sample, 18% falls within the top ten clones.

Note on this clone: The antigen it recognizes is unknown. Nothing much larger sits one base from this clone, and base qualities are not available.

A total of about 31 patients with locally advanced or metastatic urothelial carcinoma, treated at Memorial Sloan Kettering on a trial protocol, made up the cohort. Peripheral blood mononuclear cells were collected pretreatment and during treatment, at between 1 and 8 total time points per patient. The Qiagen DNeasy Blood extraction kit was used to purify genomic DNA from total PBMCs and tumor samples. Collected pretreatment and during treatment, PBMCs were isolated and stored as previously described. Sequencing was performed on PBMCs, taken around atezolizumab (anti-PD-L1) treatment. This sequence was found in a man aged 55 to 70 with urothelial cancer. The receptor chain draws on TRBV27 and TRBJ1-5, and perhaps TRBD1 as D gene, on 5 matching bases. At the DNA level, the sequence is TGTGCCAGCAGTTTATCGATGGGGGGAGATCAGCCCCAGCATTTT. Its translation reads: CASSLSMGGDQPQHF.